A selection of T cell receptor beta chains follows, all from one sample in a study of blood T cell repertoires in COVID-19. Assay used: immunoSEQ multiplex PCR; TCRdb lists only in-frame clones, some missing. Of around 99,000 clones in the sample, approximately 80% were seen once. Sequenced material: peripheral blood. These receptor sequences come from a woman between 45 and 60 years old with acute or convalescent COVID-19. Each CDR3 is given with its conserved first and last residue.

j_call v_call cdr3_aa
TRBJ1-3 TRBV6-5 CASRRSGAEDTIYF
TRBJ1-2 TRBV6-5 CASRLTGGAGRGYTF
TRBJ2-5 TRBV19 CASSIRQGASETQYF
TRBJ2-3 TRBV24-1 CATSEVTSGGKDTQYF
TRBJ1-3 TRBV5-5 CASSFSTGGLGNTIYF
TRBJ2-2 TRBV25-1 CASENGRSGELFF
TRBJ1-1 TRBV27 CASSSTQTGMNTEAFF
TRBJ1-1 TRBV7-8 CASSLLRGTEAFF
TRBJ2-1 TRBV6-6 CASSYADRGEQFF
TRBJ2-1 TRBV30 CAWSRGYTGGTGDEQFF
TRBJ2-7 TRBV7-7 CAVPRDRGLRAVLRAADEQYF
TRBJ2-2 TRBV28 CASSFGTSGTGELFF